Listed below are T cell receptor beta chains from one sample, sequenced in a study of CDR3 diversity in severe acne. TCRdb passed the PCR reads through MiXCR, listing each CDR3 protein once. The sample has roughly 100,000 distinct CDR3 sequences, roughly 51% seen once; the top ten hold roughly 12%. The sample comprised blood. The receptors were gathered from a male donor with acne. CDR3s include the opening cysteine and the closing phenylalanine or tryptophan. The order of the fields is J gene, clone size, V gene, D gene, CDR3 DNA, CDR3 protein. A D gene is named only where the DNA matches it firmly. Only some rows state a clone size, as once, few, many or a class for expanded clones.

j_gene: TRBJ2-1; abundance: -; v_gene: TRBV3-1; d_gene: TRBD2; CDR3nt: TGTGCCAGCAGCCAAGATCTTCCAGCGGGAGAGAATGAGCAGTTCTTC; CDR3aa: CASSQDLPAGENEQFF
j_gene: TRBJ2-1; abundance: many; v_gene: TRBV19; d_gene: -; CDR3nt: TGTGCCAGTAGTATTGGGATTGAGCAGTTCTTC; CDR3aa: CASSIGIEQFF
j_gene: TRBJ2-3; abundance: -; v_gene: TRBV25-1; d_gene: -; CDR3nt: TGTGCCAGCAGAGGGATATATAGCACAGATACGCAGTATTTT; CDR3aa: CASRGIYSTDTQYF
j_gene: TRBJ1-1; abundance: -; v_gene: TRBV19; d_gene: -; CDR3nt: TGTGCCAGTAGTATCCCGTCCACTAAGGAAGCTTTCTTT; CDR3aa: CASSIPSTKEAFF
j_gene: TRBJ2-5; abundance: many; v_gene: TRBV7-2; d_gene: -; CDR3nt: TGTGCCAGCAGCTACCTTGGAGGGCGAGAGACCCAGTACTTC; CDR3aa: CASSYLGGRETQYF
j_gene: TRBJ2-5; abundance: -; v_gene: TRBV15; d_gene: TRBD2; CDR3nt: TGTGCCACCAGCAGAGAATGGGGGGGACTAGCAGGAGAGACCCAGTACTTC; CDR3aa: CATSREWGGLAGETQYF
j_gene: TRBJ1-2; abundance: -; v_gene: TRBV15; d_gene: -; CDR3nt: TGTGCCACCAGCAGAGATGCAGGCGTTACTAATAACTATGGCTACACCTTC; CDR3aa: CATSRDAGVTNNYGYTF
j_gene: TRBJ2-3; abundance: many; v_gene: TRBV9; d_gene: TRBD2; CDR3nt: TGTGCCAGCAGCCCCTGGCCCGTCGTTAGCGGGAGAACAGATACGCAGTATTTT; CDR3aa: CASSPWPVVSGRTDTQYF
j_gene: TRBJ1-1; abundance: many; v_gene: TRBV29-1; d_gene: TRBD1; CDR3nt: TGCAGCGGACGACAGGGGGCAGCTGAAGCTTTCTTT; CDR3aa: CSGRQGAAEAFF
j_gene: TRBJ2-7; abundance: many; v_gene: TRBV7-9; d_gene: -; CDR3nt: TGTGCCAGCAGCCAACAGGGCCCCTACGAGCAGTACTTC; CDR3aa: CASSQQGPYEQYF
j_gene: TRBJ2-7; abundance: -; v_gene: TRBV12-3/TRBV12-4; d_gene: -; CDR3nt: TGTGCCAGCAGTGAAAACAACGACGAGCAGTACTTC; CDR3aa: CASSENNDEQYF
j_gene: TRBJ2-5; abundance: -; v_gene: TRBV7-8; d_gene: -; CDR3nt: TGTGCCAGCACGAGCGGTATCGGTGGGGGGGAGACCCAGTACTTC; CDR3aa: CASTSGIGGGETQYF
j_gene: TRBJ2-7; abundance: once; v_gene: TRBV20-1; d_gene: TRBD2; CDR3nt: TGCAGTGCTAAAGGACTAGCGGGAGGAAGTGAGCAGTACTTC; CDR3aa: CSAKGLAGGSEQYF
j_gene: TRBJ2-5; abundance: once; v_gene: TRBV19; d_gene: TRBD1; CDR3nt: TGTGCCAGCTCATCGGGGACAGGCGACCAAGAGACCCAGTACTTC; CDR3aa: CASSSGTGDQETQYF
j_gene: TRBJ2-7; abundance: -; v_gene: TRBV7-2; d_gene: TRBD2; CDR3nt: TGTGCCAGCAGATTGACCCCCGGGACTAGCGGGGGGGACGAGCAGTACTTC; CDR3aa: CASRLTPGTSGGDEQYF
j_gene: TRBJ1-2; abundance: -; v_gene: TRBV20-1; d_gene: TRBD1; CDR3nt: TGCAGTGCTAGCCCGGGACAGCCAATTGGCTACACCTTC; CDR3aa: CSASPGQPIGYTF
j_gene: TRBJ2-7; abundance: -; v_gene: TRBV5-4; d_gene: -; CDR3nt: TGTGCCAGCAGCTTGGCATGGGGGGCCTACGAGCAGTACTTC; CDR3aa: CASSLAWGAYEQYF
j_gene: TRBJ2-7; abundance: -; v_gene: TRBV7-2; d_gene: TRBD1; CDR3nt: TGTGCCAGCAGCTCTGGGACAGGGACCTACGAGCAGTACTTC; CDR3aa: CASSSGTGTYEQYF
j_gene: TRBJ2-3; abundance: many; v_gene: TRBV10-2; d_gene: TRBD2; CDR3nt: TGCGCCAGCAGTGATTGGGACTACACAGATACGCAGTATTTT; CDR3aa: CASSDWDYTDTQYF
j_gene: TRBJ2-2; abundance: few; v_gene: TRBV11-2; d_gene: TRBD1; CDR3nt: TGTGCCAGCAGTCGACCGGGACAGCTCTTTGGCGGGGAGCTGTTTTTT; CDR3aa: CASSRPGQLFGGELFF
j_gene: TRBJ1-1; abundance: -; v_gene: TRBV7-9; d_gene: -; CDR3nt: TGTGCCAGCAGCGGACACAGGGAGGGCACTGAAGCTTTCTTT; CDR3aa: CASSGHREGTEAFF
j_gene: TRBJ1-4; abundance: medium-sized; v_gene: TRBV9; d_gene: TRBD1; CDR3nt: TGTGCCAGCAGCGCTTGGCCACAGGGGTCGGATGAAAAACTGTTTTTT; CDR3aa: CASSAWPQGSDEKLFF
j_gene: TRBJ2-5; abundance: -; v_gene: TRBV6-1; d_gene: TRBD2; CDR3nt: TGTGCCAGCAGCTATAGCGGGAGGGCCGGAGAGACCCAGTGCTTC; CDR3aa: CASSYSGRAGETQCF
j_gene: TRBJ2-5; abundance: -; v_gene: TRBV5-4; d_gene: TRBD1; CDR3nt: TGTGCCAGCAGCGGAGGGACAGGGCGGTTCGAGACCCAGTACTTC; CDR3aa: CASSGGTGRFETQYF
j_gene: TRBJ2-1; abundance: once; v_gene: TRBV10-3; d_gene: -; CDR3nt: TGTGCCATCAGTGAGTCGTTTGGAAAGGCCGAGGGTGGTAGGACCTACAATGAGCAGTTCTTC; CDR3aa: CAISESFGKAEGGRTYNEQFF
j_gene: TRBJ1-2; abundance: many; v_gene: TRBV5-4; d_gene: -; CDR3nt: TGTGCCAGCAGCCCCGACAAAAACTATGGCTACACCTTC; CDR3aa: CASSPDKNYGYTF
j_gene: TRBJ2-7; abundance: -; v_gene: TRBV7-6; d_gene: TRBD2; CDR3nt: TGTGCCAGCAGCCGACTAGCGGGAGCCGAGCAGTACTTC; CDR3aa: CASSRLAGAEQYF
j_gene: TRBJ1-3; abundance: -; v_gene: TRBV29-1; d_gene: TRBD1; CDR3nt: TGCAGCGTTGATTCAGGGGGCTTAGGAAACACCATATATTTT; CDR3aa: CSVDSGGLGNTIYF
j_gene: TRBJ2-1; abundance: -; v_gene: TRBV6-4; d_gene: TRBD2; CDR3nt: TGTGCCAGCAGCCGACTAGCGGGAGGAGACAATGAGCAGTTCTTC; CDR3aa: CASSRLAGGDNEQFF
j_gene: TRBJ2-7; abundance: few; v_gene: TRBV24-1; d_gene: -; CDR3nt: TGTGCCACCAGTGGGCCACTGGGGGAGCAGTACTTC; CDR3aa: CATSGPLGEQYF
j_gene: TRBJ1-2; abundance: -; v_gene: TRBV7-2; d_gene: -; CDR3nt: TGTGCCAGCAGCTTAGGGGCAGGCTATGGCTACACCTTC; CDR3aa: CASSLGAGYGYTF
j_gene: TRBJ2-7; abundance: few; v_gene: TRBV20-1; d_gene: TRBD2; CDR3nt: TGCAGTGCTAGGACCGCCGGGACTAGCGGGAGGGCCGTCGAGCAGTACTTC; CDR3aa: CSARTAGTSGRAVEQYF
j_gene: TRBJ1-5; abundance: -; v_gene: TRBV29-1; d_gene: -; CDR3nt: TGCGCCGGAGGGCAAAGGTTAAACAACAATCAGCCCCAGCATTTT; CDR3aa: CAGGQRLNNNQPQHF
j_gene: TRBJ1-1; abundance: -; v_gene: TRBV2; d_gene: -; CDR3nt: TGCGCCAGCACCCACGCCCGGGCCATGAACACTGAAGCTTTCTTT; CDR3aa: CASTHARAMNTEAFF
j_gene: TRBJ2-2; abundance: many; v_gene: TRBV9; d_gene: TRBD1; CDR3nt: TGTGCCAGCAGCTTCCAGACAGGGCACACCGGGGAGCTGTTTTTT; CDR3aa: CASSFQTGHTGELFF
j_gene: TRBJ1-1; abundance: medium-sized; v_gene: TRBV20-1; d_gene: TRBD1; CDR3nt: TGCAGTGCTCTCCCCTCAGGGGGACAATATCCCGATGAAGCTTTCTTT; CDR3aa: CSALPSGGQYPDEAFF
j_gene: TRBJ2-3; abundance: -; v_gene: TRBV2; d_gene: TRBD1; CDR3nt: TGTGCCAGCAGTGAGACAGGGAGCACAGATACGCAGTATTTT; CDR3aa: CASSETGSTDTQYF
j_gene: TRBJ2-7; abundance: -; v_gene: TRBV7-6; d_gene: -; CDR3nt: TGTGCCAGCAGCTTAGCCGCGAATGCCGAGCAGTACTTC; CDR3aa: CASSLAANAEQYF
j_gene: TRBJ2-7; abundance: many; v_gene: TRBV11-3; d_gene: -; CDR3nt: TGTGCCAGCAGCCCTAGGCCGGGACAACCCTACGAGCAGTACTTC; CDR3aa: CASSPRPGQPYEQYF
j_gene: TRBJ1-4; abundance: -; v_gene: TRBV19; d_gene: -; CDR3nt: TGTGCCAGTCAGGCAACTAATGAAAAACTGTTTTTT; CDR3aa: CASQATNEKLFF
j_gene: TRBJ2-7; abundance: once; v_gene: TRBV19; d_gene: TRBD2; CDR3nt: TGTGCCAGTAGTATATCTAGCGGGGCCCGGTACGAGCAGTACTTC; CDR3aa: CASSISSGARYEQYF
j_gene: TRBJ1-4; abundance: -; v_gene: TRBV13; d_gene: -; CDR3nt: TGTGCCAGCAGCCCGCGAGCGGCAGAAAAACTGTTTTTT; CDR3aa: CASSPRAAEKLFF
j_gene: TRBJ1-4; abundance: many; v_gene: TRBV27; d_gene: TRBD1; CDR3nt: TGTGCCAGCAGTTTCGGACAGGGTCATGAAAAACTGTTTTTT; CDR3aa: CASSFGQGHEKLFF
j_gene: TRBJ2-7; abundance: -; v_gene: TRBV5-4; d_gene: TRBD1; CDR3nt: TGTGCCAGCAGCTTGGCCGGGACAGGGGGCTTATACGAGCAGTACTTC; CDR3aa: CASSLAGTGGLYEQYF
j_gene: TRBJ1-1; abundance: -; v_gene: TRBV5-4; d_gene: TRBD1; CDR3nt: TGTGCCAGCAGCTTGGGACAGGGGGCTGGAACTGAAGCTTTCTTT; CDR3aa: CASSLGQGAGTEAFF
j_gene: TRBJ2-2; abundance: once; v_gene: TRBV19; d_gene: -; CDR3nt: TGTGCCAGTAGTATGCAGGGGACCCACACCGGGGAGCTGTTTTTT; CDR3aa: CASSMQGTHTGELFF
j_gene: TRBJ2-1; abundance: medium-sized; v_gene: TRBV10-1; d_gene: TRBD2; CDR3nt: TGCGCCAGCAGTGTCGGACTAGCGGGGACCGAAAATGAGCAGTTCTTC; CDR3aa: CASSVGLAGTENEQFF
j_gene: TRBJ2-1; abundance: -; v_gene: TRBV19; d_gene: TRBD2; CDR3nt: TGTGCCAGTAGTACGGGGACTAGCGGTCCGCAGTTCTTC; CDR3aa: CASSTGTSGPQFF
j_gene: TRBJ1-2; abundance: few; v_gene: TRBV5-5; d_gene: -; CDR3nt: TGTGCCAGCAGCGGAATGGACGGGGGTTTCTATGGCTACACCTTC; CDR3aa: CASSGMDGGFYGYTF
j_gene: TRBJ1-5; abundance: many; v_gene: TRBV6-2/TRBV6-3; d_gene: TRBD1; CDR3nt: TGTGCCAGCAGTCCCCTTAGGGACAGAACATATAGCAATCAGCCCCAGCATTTT; CDR3aa: CASSPLRDRTYSNQPQHF
j_gene: TRBJ2-5; abundance: -; v_gene: TRBV6-5; d_gene: TRBD1; CDR3nt: TGTGCCAGCAGTCCGGGACAGGGTTCAGAGACCCAGTACTTC; CDR3aa: CASSPGQGSETQYF